This TCR beta chain was documented in a study of T-cell memory formation after mild COVID-19. The table lists this clonotype with a few counts. This CDR3 has 15 amino acids. Looked up from germline, CDR1 is SEHNR and CDR2 is FQNEAQ (reference sequence). Trimming at V came to 5 bases and at J to 3 bases, leaving 5 bases not matched to a gene. TCRdb processed the 5' RACE reads anew with MiXCR; each CDR3 protein has one entry. The sample contains about 470,000 distinct CDR3 sequences, about 20% of which appear only once. The sequencing input was PBMCs or a T cell subset sorted from them (not recorded which). The chain is built from TRBV7-9 and TRBJ1-2, with TRBD1 matching over 11 bases. The receptor comes from an adult woman who had mild COVID-19 (a few samples of this study predate the infection). Cell type and time point are not known. The CDR3 loop reads CASSNRDRGDYGYTF. DNA of the CDR3: TGTGCCAGCAGCAACCGGGACAGGGGGGACTATGGCTACACCTTC.